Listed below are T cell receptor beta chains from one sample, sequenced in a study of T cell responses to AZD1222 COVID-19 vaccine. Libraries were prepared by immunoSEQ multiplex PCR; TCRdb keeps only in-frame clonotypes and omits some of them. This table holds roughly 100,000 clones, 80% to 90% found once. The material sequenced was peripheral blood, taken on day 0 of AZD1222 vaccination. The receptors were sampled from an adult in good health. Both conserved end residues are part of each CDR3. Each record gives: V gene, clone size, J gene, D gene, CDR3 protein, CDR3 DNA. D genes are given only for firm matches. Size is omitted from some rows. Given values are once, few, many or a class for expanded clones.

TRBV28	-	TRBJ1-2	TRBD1	CASSLGGTGGKYGYTF	TGTGCCAGCAGTTTAGGGGGGACAGGGGGCAAATATGGCTACACCTTC
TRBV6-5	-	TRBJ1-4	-	CASSYSAGNEKLFF	TGTGCCAGCAGTTACTCGGCGGGCAATGAAAAACTGTTTTTT
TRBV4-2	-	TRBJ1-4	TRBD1	CASSPKLTGQLFF	TGTGCCAGCAGCCCCAAACTGACAGGGCAGCTGTTTTTT
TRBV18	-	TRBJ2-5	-	CASSTLGETQYF	TGTGCCAGCTCCACCCTCGGAGAGACCCAGTACTTC
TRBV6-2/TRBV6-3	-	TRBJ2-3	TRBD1	CASSQGQLGNTDTQYF	TGTGCCAGCAGCCAGGGACAGCTCGGAAACACAGATACGCAGTATTTT
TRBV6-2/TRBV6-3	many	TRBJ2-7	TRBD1	CASSYRQGLSEQYF	TGTGCCAGCAGTTACAGACAGGGTCTCAGCGAGCAGTACTTC
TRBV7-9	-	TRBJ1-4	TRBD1	CASSSTGTALATNEKLFF	TGTGCCAGCAGCTCTACCGGGACAGCGCTTGCAACTAATGAAAAACTGTTTTTT
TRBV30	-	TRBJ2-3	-	CAWSGGLSTDTQYF	TGTGCCTGGAGTGGGGGGCTCAGCACAGATACGCAGTATTTT
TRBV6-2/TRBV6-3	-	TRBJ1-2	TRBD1	CASSYTGTGNYGYTF	TGTGCCAGCAGTTACACCGGGACAGGGAACTATGGCTACACCTTC
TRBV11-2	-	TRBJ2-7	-	CASSSDRTYEQYF	TGTGCCAGCAGCTCGGACAGAACCTACGAGCAGTACTTC
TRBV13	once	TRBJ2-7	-	CASSLGRKGGYEQYF	TGTGCCAGCAGCTTAGGACGAAAGGGTGGATACGAGCAGTACTTC
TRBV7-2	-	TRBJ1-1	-	CASSLVVGGYEAFF	TGTGCCAGCAGCTTAGTCGTAGGAGGTTATGAAGCTTTCTTT
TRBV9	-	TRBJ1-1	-	CASSTLTLQSAEAFF	TGTGCCAGCAGCACCCTGACCCTCCAGAGTGCTGAAGCTTTCTTT
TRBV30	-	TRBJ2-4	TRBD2	CAWRPGTGGIQYF	TGTGCCTGGAGGCCCGGGACGGGGGGCATTCAGTACTTC
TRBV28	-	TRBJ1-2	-	CASSFAYGYTF	TGTGCCAGCAGTTTTGCCTATGGCTACACCTTC
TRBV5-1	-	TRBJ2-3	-	CASSFLGQATDTQYF	TGCGCCAGCAGCTTCCTAGGGCAGGCCACAGATACGCAGTATTTT
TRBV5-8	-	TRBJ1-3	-	CASSLTGIPPIYF	TGTGCCAGCAGCTTAACAGGAATCCCCCCCATATATTTT
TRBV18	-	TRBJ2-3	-	CASSPARSTDTQYF	TGTGCCAGCTCACCAGCCAGGAGCACAGATACGCAGTATTTT
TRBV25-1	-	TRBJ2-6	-	CASSELSDSSGANVLTF	TGTGCCAGCAGTGAACTCTCGGACAGCTCCGGGGCCAACGTCCTGACTTTC
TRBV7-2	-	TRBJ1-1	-	CASSSDTNTEAFF	TGTGCCAGCAGCTCGGACACGAACACTGAAGCTTTCTTT
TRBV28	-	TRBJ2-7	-	CASMRLSDYEQYF	TGTGCCAGCATGAGGCTTTCGGACTACGAGCAGTACTTC
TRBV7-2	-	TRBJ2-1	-	CASSPRSEQFF	TGTGCCAGCAGCCCTCGCAGTGAGCAGTTCTTC
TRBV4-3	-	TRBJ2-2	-	CASSHQVWVSRGNGELFF	TGCGCCAGCAGCCACCAAGTTTGGGTCAGCAGGGGTAACGGGGAGCTGTTTTTT
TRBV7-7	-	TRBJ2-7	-	CASSLGTAGEQYF	TGTGCTAGCAGCTTAGGCACAGCGGGCGAGCAGTACTTC
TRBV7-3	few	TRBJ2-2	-	CASSTSSGGTGELFF	TGTGCCAGCAGCACCTCCAGTGGGGGAACCGGGGAGCTGTTTTTT
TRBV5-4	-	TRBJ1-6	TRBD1	CASSLGGQGSSPLHF	TGTGCCAGCAGCCTCGGGGGACAGGGAAGTTCACCCCTCCACTTT
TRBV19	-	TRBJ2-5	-	CASSIERLSETQYF	TGTGCCAGTAGTATCGAAAGACTATCAGAGACCCAGTACTTC
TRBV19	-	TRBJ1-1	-	CASSVGVTEAFF	TGTGCCAGTAGTGTGGGGGTTACTGAAGCTTTCTTT
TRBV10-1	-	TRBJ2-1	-	CASSSSPGEDNEQFF	TGCGCCAGCAGTTCCTCTCCGGGGGAAGACAATGAGCAGTTCTTC
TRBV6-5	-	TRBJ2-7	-	CASSNNRQGEQYF	TGTGCCAGCAGCAACAACCGCCAGGGCGAGCAGTACTTC
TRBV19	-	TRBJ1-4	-	CASRTYPTATNEKLFF	TGTGCCAGTAGAACGTACCCAACGGCAACTAATGAAAAACTGTTTTTT
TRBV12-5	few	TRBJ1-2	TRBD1	CASGFADRDSNYGYTF	TGTGCTAGTGGTTTTGCAGACAGGGATTCTAACTATGGCTACACCTTC
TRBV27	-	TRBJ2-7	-	CASSYKGLGYEQYF	TGTGCCAGCAGTTATAAAGGTTTAGGTTACGAGCAGTACTTC
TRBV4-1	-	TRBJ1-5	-	CASSQEKGTELNQPQHF	TGCGCCAGCAGCCAAGAGAAGGGAACAGAACTCAATCAGCCCCAGCATTTT